These T cell receptor beta chains were read from a single sample in a study of identical twins. TCRdb recomputed calls from the 5' RACE reads with MiXCR, one row per CDR3 protein. The sample lists around 960,000 distinct CDR3 sequences, more than 9% occurring once. These data also featured in a second study, about yellow fever vaccine responses in identical twins.

Sequenced: PBMCs. All receptors derive from a woman between 18 and 29 years old in good health. CDR3s include the opening cysteine and the closing phenylalanine or tryptophan. A D gene is named only where the DNA matches it firmly. Expanded clones are given a class, and other clones once, few, many or no size at all.

>NA|TRBJ1-2|TRBV10-3|NA
CAISVSGEGYGYTF
TGTGCCATCAGTGTAAGTGGAGAGGGCTATGGCTACACCTTC
>many|TRBJ1-5|TRBV10-3|NA
CAIGGNQPQHF
TGTGCCATCGGGGGAAATCAGCCCCAGCATTTT
>NA|TRBJ2-3|TRBV18|TRBD2
CASSRREWDTDTQYF
TGTGCCAGCTCACGGCGGGAGTGGGACACAGATACGCAGTATTTT
>NA|TRBJ1-1|TRBV23-1|NA
CASSGGSNTEAFF
TGCGCCAGCAGTGGGGGCTCGAACACTGAAGCTTTCTTT
>few|TRBJ2-5|TRBV20-1|TRBD2
CSARDLLAGQETQYF
TGCAGTGCTAGAGATTTACTAGCGGGGCAAGAGACCCAGTACTTC
>NA|TRBJ2-1|TRBV15|NA
CATSRYGMLLNEQFF
TGTGCCACCAGCAGATACGGTATGCTTCTCAATGAGCAGTTCTTC
>NA|TRBJ1-5|TRBV29-1|NA
CSVRTGSNQPQHF
TGCAGCGTTCGCACAGGGAGCAATCAGCCCCAGCATTTT
>few|TRBJ1-5|TRBV7-9|NA
CASSPDDRISNQPQHF
TGTGCCAGCAGCCCAGACGACAGAATTAGCAATCAGCCCCAGCATTTT
>NA|TRBJ2-7|TRBV27|NA
CASSRRQESSRGLTGFEQYF
TGTGCCAGCAGCCGCCGTCAGGAGAGTTCGAGGGGGTTAACAGGGTTCGAGCAGTACTTC
>NA|TRBJ2-1|TRBV12-3/TRBV12-4|TRBD2
CASSLRGSYYNEQFF
TGTGCCAGCAGTTTGCGGGGGAGCTATTACAATGAGCAGTTCTTC
>NA|TRBJ1-2|TRBV18|TRBD1
CASSTDRETGYTF
TGTGCCAGCTCAACGGACAGGGAAACTGGCTACACCTTC
>NA|TRBJ1-4|TRBV28|NA
CASSFRARFDGEKLFF
TGTGCCAGCAGTTTCAGGGCCAGGTTCGATGGTGAAAAACTGTTTTTT
>once|TRBJ2-1|TRBV21-1|NA
CASSSLSGPSYNEQFF
TGTGCCAGCAGCTCCCTTAGCGGGCCCTCCTACAATGAGCAGTTCTTC
>few|TRBJ2-3|TRBV12-3/TRBV12-4|NA
CASSLGRGLHTDTQYF
TGTGCCAGCAGCTTAGGGCGGGGGCTCCACACAGATACGCAGTATTTT
>many|TRBJ2-1|TRBV9|TRBD2
CASSVVGLATYNEQFF
TGTGCCAGCAGCGTAGTGGGACTAGCGACCTACAATGAGCAGTTCTTC
>few|TRBJ2-5|TRBV5-1|NA
CASSVLGAQYF
TGCGCCAGCAGCGTTTTGGGGGCACAGTACTTC
>few|TRBJ2-7|TRBV18|TRBD1
CASSQGQGASYEQYF
TGTGCCAGCTCACAGGGACAGGGAGCATCCTACGAGCAGTACTTC
>many|TRBJ1-6|TRBV6-5|NA
CASSYSSTDSSPSPLHF
TGTGCCAGCAGTTACTCCTCGACCGACAGCTCTCCCTCACCCCTCCACTTT
>few|TRBJ1-1|TRBV15|TRBD1
CATSEWDRTDTEAFF
TGTGCCACCAGCGAGTGGGACAGGACGGACACTGAAGCTTTCTTT
>NA|TRBJ2-2|TRBV10-2|NA
CASRAGTPVGELFF
TGCGCCAGCAGGGCCGGGACCCCCGTCGGGGAGCTGTTTTTT
>NA|TRBJ2-2|TRBV6-1|TRBD2
CASSSSLAGPMGGELFF
TGTGCCAGCAGCAGTAGCCTAGCGGGTCCAATGGGCGGGGAGCTGTTTTTT
>many|TRBJ2-7|TRBV25-1|NA
CASSEPGRRYEQYF
TGTGCCAGCAGTGAACCGGGCAGACGCTACGAGCAGTACTTC
>NA|TRBJ2-2|TRBV7-3|NA
CASSLTIRALWGSEGAGELFF
TGTGCCAGCAGCTTAACGATTCGGGCCCTCTGGGGGAGTGAGGGGGCCGGGGAGCTGTTTTTT
>NA|TRBJ2-5|TRBV5-1|TRBD2
CASSPTTSGGLRVSETQYF
TGCGCCAGCAGCCCCACGACTAGCGGGGGTCTTCGGGTATCGGAGACCCAGTACTTC
>NA|TRBJ1-1|TRBV13|NA
CASSLLGGAFF
TGTGCCAGCAGCCTACTTGGGGGAGCTTTCTTT
>NA|TRBJ1-4|TRBV5-1|NA
CASSFAGEKLFF
TGCGCCAGCAGCTTTGCGGGTGAAAAACTGTTTTTT
>many|TRBJ2-5|TRBV5-1|NA
CASSWVGRVQETQYF
TGCGCCAGCAGCTGGGTAGGACGGGTGCAAGAGACCCAGTACTTC
>many|TRBJ2-1|TRBV12-3/TRBV12-4|NA
CASSLGESTYNEQFF
TGTGCCAGCAGTTTAGGAGAGAGCACCTACAATGAGCAGTTCTTC
>few|TRBJ1-6|TRBV6-5|NA
CASSSGRAATSSYNSPLHF
TGTGCCAGCAGTTCTGGAAGGGCAGCGACTAGCTCCTATAATTCACCCCTCCACTTT
>few|TRBJ2-4|TRBV5-1|TRBD1
CASSLGAGGRAKNIQYF
TGCGCCAGCAGCTTGGGGGCAGGGGGAAGAGCCAAAAACATTCAGTACTTC
>many|TRBJ2-6|TRBV20-1|NA
CSAREEGGISRTDSGANVLTF
TGCAGTGCTAGAGAAGAGGGAGGTATTAGTAGGACGGACTCTGGGGCCAACGTCCTGACTTTC